The rows below give T cell receptor beta chains drawn from one sample of a study of cytomegalovirus exposure and HLA in healthy donors. Clones were sequenced by immunoSEQ multiplex PCR, and TCRdb holds only the in-frame ones, with some missing. The sample lists about 170,000 clones, roughly four fifths occurring once. Sequenced sample: PBMCs. The receptors here all came from a girl aged 10 to 17 in good health and CMV-seropositive. CDR3s include the opening cysteine and the closing phenylalanine or tryptophan. The order of the fields is D gene, V gene, J gene, clone size, CDR3 DNA, CDR3 protein. D genes are given only for firm matches. Clone sizes are given selectively: once, few, many, or a class where the clone is expanded.

>-|TRBV7-9|TRBJ2-7|-
TGTGCCAGCAGCTTAACCAGGGACTACGAGCAGTACTTC
CASSLTRDYEQYF
>-|TRBV7-6|TRBJ2-5|few
TGTGCCAGCAGCTTAGGGGGGGGCGTACAAGAGACCCAGTACTTC
CASSLGGGVQETQYF
>-|TRBV25-1|TRBJ1-2|-
TGTGCCAGCAGCCTTAACTATGGCTACACCTTC
CASSLNYGYTF
>TRBD2|TRBV5-1|TRBJ2-1|-
TGCGCCAGCAGCTTGACTAGCGGGGGCACCTACAATGAGCAGTTCTTC
CASSLTSGGTYNEQFF
>-|TRBV7-3|TRBJ2-1|-
TGTGCCAGCAGCCGAGACATCGGCTCCTACAATGAGCAGTTCTTC
CASSRDIGSYNEQFF
>-|TRBV6-5|TRBJ2-7|-
TGTGCCAGCAGTACCAAACAGGAAATCTACGAGCAGTACTTC
CASSTKQEIYEQYF
>TRBD2|TRBV7-3|TRBJ2-1|once
TGTGCCAGCAGCGCTCGAACCTCTAGCGGGGGGGCTCATGAGCAGTTCTTC
CASSARTSSGGAHEQFF
>-|TRBV19|TRBJ1-1|-
TGTGCCAGTAGTATCTTGGCATATACTGAAGCTTTCTTT
CASSILAYTEAFF
>TRBD1|TRBV11-2|TRBJ1-3|-
TGTGCCAGCAGCAGACCCGACAGGGTTGGAAACACCATATATTTT
CASSRPDRVGNTIYF
>TRBD1|TRBV20-1|TRBJ1-1|-
TGCAGTGCAGTGGACAGGGGGATAGCTTTCTTT
CSAVDRGIAFF
>-|TRBV6-5|TRBJ2-7|-
TGTGCCAGCAGTCGGGGTAGCGTCGGCTACGAGCAGTACTTC
CASSRGSVGYEQYF
>TRBD2|TRBV15|TRBJ2-5|-
TGTGCCACCAGCAGAGATATCCTAGCGGGGGGAAAAGAGACCCAGTACTTC
CATSRDILAGGKETQYF
>TRBD1|TRBV6-6|TRBJ1-6|-
TGTGCCAGCAGGAGACAGGGGACCACCGATAATTCACCCCTCCACTTT
CASRRQGTTDNSPLHF
>-|TRBV11-2|TRBJ1-2|once
TGTGCCAGCAGGAGAGTCGCCGGGACACTCGACACCTTC
CASRRVAGTLDTF